The rows below give T cell receptor beta chains drawn from one sample of a study of cytomegalovirus exposure and HLA in healthy donors. Repertoires were generated with immunoSEQ multiplex PCR, while TCRdb's copy carries only in-frame clones and drops some. This sample has 200,000 or so clones, with 82% found just once. The sequenced sample consisted of PBMCs. These receptors came from a boy between 2 and 15 years old in good health and CMV-seronegative. Both conserved end residues are part of each CDR3. Fields, in order: J gene, D gene, V gene, clone size, CDR3 DNA, CDR3 protein. A D gene is named only where the DNA matches it firmly. Clone size is given for some rows only: seen once, a few or many times, or a class if the clone is expanded.

>TRBJ2-4|TRBD2|TRBV18|-
TGTGCCAGCTCACGTGACGCGGGGGGCCATAGCATTCAGTACTTC
CASSRDAGGHSIQYF
>TRBJ1-5|TRBD1|TRBV19|-
TGTGCCAGTAGTATAGCAACCTGGACAGGGGTCAATCAGCCCCAGCATTTT
CASSIATWTGVNQPQHF
>TRBJ1-2|-|TRBV6-6|-
TGTGCCAGCAGTTACTCACACGACAGTTATGGCTACACCTTC
CASSYSHDSYGYTF
>TRBJ2-7|TRBD1|TRBV7-2|-
TGTGCCAGCAGCTCACCGGACAGGGGCCGCTACGAGCAGTACTTC
CASSSPDRGRYEQYF
>TRBJ1-1|TRBD1|TRBV7-2|once
TGTGCCAGCAGCCCACAGGGGTCGGGCACTGAAGCTTTCTTT
CASSPQGSGTEAFF
>TRBJ1-2|-|TRBV19|-
TGTGCCAGTAGTATAGAGGCAGGACTCGGCGGCTACACCTTC
CASSIEAGLGGYTF
>TRBJ2-2|-|TRBV19|-
TGTGCCAGTGTATACACCGGGGAGCTGTTTTTT
CASVYTGELFF
>TRBJ1-5|-|TRBV19|-
TGTGCCAGTAGTATAATGTCGGGGAAAGTACAGCCCCAGCATTTT
CASSIMSGKVQPQHF
>TRBJ1-2|TRBD1|TRBV6-1|-
TGTGCCAGCAGCCAGGGGGCCGTCTATGGCTACACCTTC
CASSQGAVYGYTF
>TRBJ2-7|TRBD1|TRBV7-9|-
TGTGCCAGCAGCTTAAGTTACAGGGGGCAGTCCTACGAGCAGTACTTC
CASSLSYRGQSYEQYF
>TRBJ2-1|-|TRBV28|-
TGTGCCAGCAGACCCGACAGCTCCTACAATGAGCAGTTCTTC
CASRPDSSYNEQFF
>TRBJ1-6|-|TRBV27|-
TGTGCCAGCAGACTCGGACAGAAGTATAATTCACCCCTCCACTTT
CASRLGQKYNSPLHF
>TRBJ1-4|-|TRBV5-6|-
TGTGCCAGCAGCCGGGTTGCAACTAATGAAAAACTGTTTTTT
CASSRVATNEKLFF
>TRBJ1-4|-|TRBV2|-
TGTGCCAGCGGTGAGGACATCTGGATGGGTGAAAAACTGTTTTTT
CASGEDIWMGEKLFF
>TRBJ2-3|-|TRBV7-2|-
TGTGCCAGCAGCTCTCCCTATTATACGCAGTATTTT
CASSSPYYTQYF
>TRBJ2-7|TRBD1|TRBV27|-
TGTGCCAGCAGACGGACAGGGGAGACCTACGAGCAGTACTTC
CASRRTGETYEQYF
>TRBJ1-1|TRBD1|TRBV7-9|-
TGTGCCAGCAGCTCCCGCAGGGGGCTTGCCAACACTGAAGCTTTCTTT
CASSSRRGLANTEAFF
>TRBJ1-4|TRBD1|TRBV6-1|-
TGTGCCAGCAGAAGGGACAGGGGTGAAAAACTGTTTTTT
CASRRDRGEKLFF
>TRBJ1-1|TRBD1|TRBV7-2|-
TGTGCCAGCAGCTTAGACCCGATGCAGGGGGCAGGAGCTTTCTTT
CASSLDPMQGAGAFF
>TRBJ2-5|-|TRBV7-9|few
TGTGCCAGCAGCTTAGGGAGTGGGGAGACCCAGTACTTC
CASSLGSGETQYF
>TRBJ2-1|-|TRBV15|-
TGTGCCACCAGGGCGACGGAGAACAATGAGCAGTTCTTC
CATRATENNEQFF
>TRBJ2-7|TRBD1|TRBV5-1|-
TGCGCCAGCAGCTTGGGGACAGGGGCTCAAGAGCAGTACTTC
CASSLGTGAQEQYF
>TRBJ2-7|-|TRBV11-1|-
TGTGCCAGCAGCTCAGGATTAATCTACGAGCAGTACTTC
CASSSGLIYEQYF
>TRBJ1-4|-|TRBV9|-
TGTGCCAGCACCCCAGGGCCAACTAATGAAAAACTGTTTTTT
CASTPGPTNEKLFF
>TRBJ2-6|TRBD1|TRBV18|once
TGTGCCAGCTCACCTTACCGGGACAGCGCTTCTGGGGCCAACGTCCTGACTTTC
CASSPYRDSASGANVLTF
>TRBJ2-1|-|TRBV19|once
TGTGCCAGTAGTATTAAAGGCAGGCCCGATGAGCAGTTCTTC
CASSIKGRPDEQFF
>TRBJ1-2|-|TRBV2|-
TGTGCCAGCAGCGGTCTAGTTGGCTACACCTTC
CASSGLVGYTF
>TRBJ2-7|-|TRBV2|-
TGTGCCAGCAGTACGGCGGCCTTGGTCAGACCCTACGAGCAGTACTTC
CASSTAALVRPYEQYF
>TRBJ2-7|TRBD2|TRBV2|-
TGTGCCAGCAGGCTCGGGGGGGCCCGCTTTGAGCAGTACTTC
CASRLGGARFEQYF
>TRBJ1-4|-|TRBV2|-
TGTGCCAGCACGGGGCGTAGACAGGCGGGTAATGAAAAACTGTTTTTT
CASTGRRQAGNEKLFF
>TRBJ1-5|-|TRBV30|-
TGTGCCATGGGGGGGAATCAGCCCCAGCATTTT
CAMGGNQPQHF
>TRBJ1-2|-|TRBV18|-
TGTGCCAGCTCGTCCGGAGGGGACGGGCTTTATGGCTACACCTTC
CASSSGGDGLYGYTF
>TRBJ1-3|TRBD1|TRBV30|once
TGTGCCCGATTTGACAGGGCAGTCGGAAACACCATATATTTT
CARFDRAVGNTIYF
>TRBJ2-7|TRBD1|TRBV18|-
TGTGCCAGCTCACCGGGGCAGGGGGCAGTCGAGCAGTACTTC
CASSPGQGAVEQYF
>TRBJ2-7|TRBD1|TRBV9|-
TGTGCCAGCAGCCCCTCCCCGACAGGGGGCGTCCACTACGAGCAGTACTTC
CASSPSPTGGVHYEQYF
>TRBJ2-3|TRBD2|TRBV7-2|-
TGTGCCAGCACCCGCCAGCGGGGTGGTGATACGCAGTATTTT
CASTRQRGGDTQYF
>TRBJ2-2|TRBD1|TRBV7-8|-
TGTGCCAGCAGCTTCTTTACAGGGGCGGCCGGGGAGCTGTTTTTT
CASSFFTGAAGELFF
>TRBJ2-7|TRBD2|TRBV5-1|-
TGCGCCAGCAGCTTGGCCGGTAGCGGGGGGACCGAGCAGTACTTC
CASSLAGSGGTEQYF
>TRBJ1-3|TRBD1|TRBV11-2|-
TGTGCCAGCAGCCCTTACCTCGGACAGGGACTCTCTGGAAACACCATATATTTT
CASSPYLGQGLSGNTIYF
>TRBJ2-3|-|TRBV11-2|once
TGTGCCAGCAGCTTGGAGCGCTTGGCAGATACGCAGTATTTT
CASSLERLADTQYF
>TRBJ2-1|TRBD2|TRBV7-2|-
TGTGCCAGCAGCACCGGGGGACTACTCAGGAATGAGCAGTTCTTC
CASSTGGLLRNEQFF
>TRBJ1-2|-|TRBV4-2|-
TGTGCCAGCAGGGGCAGCGGCGGCTACACCTTC
CASRGSGGYTF
>TRBJ2-1|-|TRBV4-3|-
TGCGCCAGCAGCCGATTACGGGACTCTAACTCCTACAATGAGCAGTTCTTC
CASSRLRDSNSYNEQFF
>TRBJ1-6|TRBD1|TRBV2|-
TGTGCCAGCAGTGGGGACAGGGGGCGTTGGACACCCCTCCACTTT
CASSGDRGRWTPLHF
>TRBJ2-7|TRBD1|TRBV27|-
TGTGCCAGCAGGCCCGGGACAGGGTCCTACGAGCAGTACTTC
CASRPGTGSYEQYF
>TRBJ1-1|TRBD1|TRBV6-5|few
TGTGCCAGCAGTCTACAGGGGGTAGGCACTGAAGCTTTCTTT
CASSLQGVGTEAFF
>TRBJ2-2|TRBD1|TRBV5-1|-
TGCGCCAGCAGGGTTATCGAGACAGGGCGCTCCGGGGAGCTGTTTTTT
CASRVIETGRSGELFF
>TRBJ1-4|TRBD1|TRBV25-1|-
TGTGCCAGCAGTGAATTGGGGACAGGGGATGAAAAACTGTTTTTT
CASSELGTGDEKLFF
>TRBJ2-5|TRBD2|TRBV7-9|-
TGTGCCAGCAGCCCCGGGACTAGCGGGGGGGCGGAGACCCAGTACTTC
CASSPGTSGGAETQYF
>TRBJ1-2|-|TRBV4-1|-
TGCGCCAGCAGCCAAGATGGAGTAGGCTACACCTTC
CASSQDGVGYTF
>TRBJ1-2|-|TRBV10-3|-
TGTGCCATCAGTGAATCGAGCAGGGTTGGTGGCTACACCTTC
CAISESSRVGGYTF
>TRBJ1-2|-|TRBV7-9|few
TGTGCCAGCAGCTTAGAGAGTTTGCATGGCTACACCTTC
CASSLESLHGYTF
>TRBJ2-7|-|TRBV9|once
TGTGCCAGCAGCGTAGATGACAGTTACTACGAGCAGTACTTC
CASSVDDSYYEQYF
>TRBJ1-2|-|TRBV5-1|-
TGCGCCAGCAATACAGGGAGCTATGGCTACACCTTC
CASNTGSYGYTF
>TRBJ2-5|TRBD2|TRBV5-4|-
TGTGCCAGCAGCCTACTAGCGGGGGTCCAAGAGACCCAGTACTTC
CASSLLAGVQETQYF
>TRBJ2-3|-|TRBV4-2|-
TGTGCCAGCAGAAGGGTACAGTCGGGGGACACGCAGTATTTT
CASRRVQSGDTQYF